This TCR beta chain was obtained from a study of CD8 T cells in ankylosing spondylitis. General study findings and limits: What appeared characteristic of ankylosing spondylitis blood was a TCR beta motif of eight highly homologous variants.

In TCRdb, the 5' RACE reads were re-called with MiXCR into one record per CDR3 protein. The sample lists roughly 190,000 distinct CDR3 sequences; roughly 12% were seen once. Germline V gene data show CDR1 as MNHEY and CDR2 as SMNVEV (reference sequence). V lost 6 bases and J 4 bases, leaving 13 bases between the germline ends. The CDR3 consists of 14 residues. A few counts support this clonotype. The antigen is unknown. The V gene is TRBV27, the J gene TRBJ2-1; D is unclear. The clonotype originates from a male donor with ankylosing spondylitis or in good health (not recorded which). Source material: blood, either unsorted or a sorted T cell fraction (not recorded which). CDR3 bases: TGTGCCAGCAGGACGACGGCCCCTTACAATGAGCAGTTCTTC. Translating it yields CASRTTAPYNEQFF.